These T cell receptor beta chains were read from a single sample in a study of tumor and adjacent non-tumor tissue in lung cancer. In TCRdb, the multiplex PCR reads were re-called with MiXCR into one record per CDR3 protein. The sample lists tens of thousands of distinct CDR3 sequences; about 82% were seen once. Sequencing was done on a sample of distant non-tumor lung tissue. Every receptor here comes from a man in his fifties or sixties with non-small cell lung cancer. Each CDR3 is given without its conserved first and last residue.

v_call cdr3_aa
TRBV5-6 ASILAGINEQF
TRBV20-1 SVAPGTTDVYT
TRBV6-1 VSSVQGVNEQF
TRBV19 ASSKQINQPQH
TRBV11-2 SSSEHGSSSGNTIY
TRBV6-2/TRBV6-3 ASGTVPNTEAF
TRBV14 ASSQVWGSGTEAF
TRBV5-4 ATSFIAGPNNEHF
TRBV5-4 ASSPDAGPPSGANVLT
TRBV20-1 SATDLRGDYEQY
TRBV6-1 ASSDAAGGHKEQI
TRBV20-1 SARVRGQGEQF
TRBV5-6 TSSTTMVDGYT
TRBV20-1 NAVGPATGEAF
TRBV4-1 ASSRYPGTSYEQY
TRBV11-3 ASSLSGSLTRNIQY
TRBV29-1 SVVSRNTRELF
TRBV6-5 ASSLSGASSGANVLT